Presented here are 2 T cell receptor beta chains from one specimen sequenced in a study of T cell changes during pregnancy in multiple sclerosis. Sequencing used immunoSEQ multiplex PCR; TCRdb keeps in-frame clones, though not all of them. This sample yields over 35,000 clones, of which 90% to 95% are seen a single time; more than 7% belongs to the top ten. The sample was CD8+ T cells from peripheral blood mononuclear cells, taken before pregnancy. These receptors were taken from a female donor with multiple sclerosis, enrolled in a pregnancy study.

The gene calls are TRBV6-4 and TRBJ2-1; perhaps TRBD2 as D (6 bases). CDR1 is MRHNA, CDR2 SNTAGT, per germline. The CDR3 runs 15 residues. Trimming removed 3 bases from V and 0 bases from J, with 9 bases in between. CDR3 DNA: TGTGCCAGCAGTGAAGACGGGAGCTCCTACAATGAGCAGTTCTTC. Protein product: CASSEDGSSYNEQFF.

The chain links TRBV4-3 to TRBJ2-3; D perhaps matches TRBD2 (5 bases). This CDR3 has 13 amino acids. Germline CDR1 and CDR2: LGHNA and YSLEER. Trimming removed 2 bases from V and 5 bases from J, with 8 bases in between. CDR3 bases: TGCGCCAGCAGCCAACGAGAGGGAGATACGCAGTATTTT. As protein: CASSQREGDTQYF.